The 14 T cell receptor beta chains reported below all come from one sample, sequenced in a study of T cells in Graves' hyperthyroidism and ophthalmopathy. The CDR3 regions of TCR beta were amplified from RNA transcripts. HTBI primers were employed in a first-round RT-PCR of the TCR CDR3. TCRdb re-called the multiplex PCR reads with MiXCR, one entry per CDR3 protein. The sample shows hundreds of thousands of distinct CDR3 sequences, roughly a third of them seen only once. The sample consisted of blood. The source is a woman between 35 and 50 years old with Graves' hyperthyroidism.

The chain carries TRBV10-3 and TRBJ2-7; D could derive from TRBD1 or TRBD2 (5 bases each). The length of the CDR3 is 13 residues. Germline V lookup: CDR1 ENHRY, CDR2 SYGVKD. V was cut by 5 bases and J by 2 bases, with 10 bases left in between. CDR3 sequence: CAISRRGTYEQYF. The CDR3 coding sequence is TGTGCCATCAGTCGCCGGGGCACCTACGAGCAGTACTTC.

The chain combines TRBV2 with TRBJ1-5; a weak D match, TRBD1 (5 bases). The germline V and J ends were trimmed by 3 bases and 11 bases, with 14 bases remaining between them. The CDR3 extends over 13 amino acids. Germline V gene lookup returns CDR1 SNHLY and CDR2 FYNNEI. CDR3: CASSDSGGETQHF. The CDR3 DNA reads TGTGCCAGCAGTGATTCGGGGGGTGAGACCCAGCATTTT. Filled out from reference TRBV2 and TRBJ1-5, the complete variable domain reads EPEVTQTPSHQVTQMGQEVILRCVPISNHLYFYWYRQILGQKVEFLVSFYNNEISEKSEIFDDQFSVERPDGSNFTLKIRSTKLEDSAMYFCASSDSGGETQHFGDGTRLSIL.

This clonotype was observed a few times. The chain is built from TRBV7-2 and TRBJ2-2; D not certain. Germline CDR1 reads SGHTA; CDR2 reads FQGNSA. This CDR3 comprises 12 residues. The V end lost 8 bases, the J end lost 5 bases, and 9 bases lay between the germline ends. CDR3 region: CASGLRTGELFF. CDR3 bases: TGTGCCAGCGGGTTACGAACCGGGGAGCTGTTTTTT.

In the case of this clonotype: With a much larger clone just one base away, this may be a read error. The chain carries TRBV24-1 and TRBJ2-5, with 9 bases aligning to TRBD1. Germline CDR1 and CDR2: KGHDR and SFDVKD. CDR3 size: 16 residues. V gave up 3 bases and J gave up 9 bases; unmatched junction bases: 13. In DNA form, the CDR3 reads TGTGCCACCAGTGATGCGCCGGGACAGGGACACGAGGCCCAGTACTTC. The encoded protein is CATSDAPGQGHEAQYF.

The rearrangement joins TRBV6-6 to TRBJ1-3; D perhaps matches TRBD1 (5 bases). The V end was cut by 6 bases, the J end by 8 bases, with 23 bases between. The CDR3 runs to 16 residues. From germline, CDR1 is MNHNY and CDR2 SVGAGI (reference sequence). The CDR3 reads CASSPRPGGSVYTIYF. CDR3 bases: TGTGCCAGCAGCCCTCGGCCGGGGGGGAGCGTCTACACCATATATTTT.

In nucleotides, the CDR3 is TGTGCCAGCAGTTTTTTCGCCGGGGGCACTGAAGCTTTCTTT. As protein: CASSFFAGGTEAFF. V is TRBV27 and J is TRBJ1-1, with D tentatively TRBD1 (5 bases). Trimming pared 3 bases from V and 4 bases from J, leaving 12 bases between. CDR1 is MNHEY and CDR2 is SMNVEV in the germline V gene (reference sequence). CDR3 length equals 14 residues.

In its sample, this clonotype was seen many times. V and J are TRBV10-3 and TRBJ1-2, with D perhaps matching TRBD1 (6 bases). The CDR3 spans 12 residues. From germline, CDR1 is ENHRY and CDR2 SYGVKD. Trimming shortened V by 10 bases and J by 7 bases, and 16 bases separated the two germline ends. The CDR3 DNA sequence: TGTGCCACCCTCGGGGGGGCGCGTGGCTACACCTTC. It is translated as CATLGGARGYTF.

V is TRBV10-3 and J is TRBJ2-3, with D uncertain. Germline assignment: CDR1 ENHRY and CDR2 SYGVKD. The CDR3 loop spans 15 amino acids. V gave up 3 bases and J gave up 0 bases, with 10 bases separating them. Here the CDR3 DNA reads TGTGCCATCAGTGACCCCGGCTCTAGCACAGATACGCAGTATTTT. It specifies CAISDPGSSTDTQYF.

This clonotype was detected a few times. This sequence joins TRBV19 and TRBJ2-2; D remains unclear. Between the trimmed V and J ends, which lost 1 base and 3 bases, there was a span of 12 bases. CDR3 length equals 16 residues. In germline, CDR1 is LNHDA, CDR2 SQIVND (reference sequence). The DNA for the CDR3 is TGTGCCAGTAGTATAGTCGGGTTTCCGTACACCGGGGAGCTGTTTTTT. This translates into CASSIVGFPYTGELFF.

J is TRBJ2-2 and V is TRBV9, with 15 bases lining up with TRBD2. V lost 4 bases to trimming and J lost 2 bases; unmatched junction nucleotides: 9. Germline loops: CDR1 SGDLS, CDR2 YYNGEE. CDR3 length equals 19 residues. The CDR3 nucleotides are TGTGCCAGCAGCCTCGGGACTAGCGGGGGGCTTACAAACACCGGGGAGCTGTTTTTT. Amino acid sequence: CASSLGTSGGLTNTGELFF.

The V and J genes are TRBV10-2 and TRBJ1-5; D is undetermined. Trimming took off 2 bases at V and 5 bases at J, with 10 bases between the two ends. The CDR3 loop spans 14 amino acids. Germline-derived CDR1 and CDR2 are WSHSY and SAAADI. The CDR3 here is CASSESSLHQPQHF. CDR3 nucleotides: TGCGCCAGCAGTGAGAGCAGCCTTCATCAGCCCCAGCATTTT.

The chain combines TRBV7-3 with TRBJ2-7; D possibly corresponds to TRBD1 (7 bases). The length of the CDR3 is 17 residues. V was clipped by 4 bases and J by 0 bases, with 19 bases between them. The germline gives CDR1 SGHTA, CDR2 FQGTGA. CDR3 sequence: CASSCQGGDGSSYEQYF. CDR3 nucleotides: TGTGCCAGCAGCTGCCAGGGGGGAGATGGGAGCTCCTACGAGCAGTACTTC.

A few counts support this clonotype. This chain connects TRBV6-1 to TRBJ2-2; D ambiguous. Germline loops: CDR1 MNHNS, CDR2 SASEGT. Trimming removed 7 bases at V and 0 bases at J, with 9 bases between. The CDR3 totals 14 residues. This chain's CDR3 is CASKRPPNTGELFF. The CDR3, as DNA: TGTGCCAGCAAAAGACCTCCGAACACCGGGGAGCTGTTTTTT.

In nucleotides, the CDR3 is TGTGCCACCAGTGCCGGTGCGAGCGAGAGCACAGATACGCAGTATTTT. Amino acids: CATSAGASESTDTQYF. The V call is TRBV24-1, the J call TRBJ2-3; D remains unclear. Germline assignment: CDR1 KGHDR and CDR2 SFDVKD. Trimming took off 5 bases at V and 0 bases at J, with 14 bases between the two ends. CDR3 length: 16 amino acids.